A single sample is the source of the 29 T cell receptor beta chains below, sequenced in a study of blood T cell repertoires in COVID-19 (TCRdb year 2020). The library came from the immunoSEQ multiplex PCR assay. TCRdb re-hosts the immuneACCESS table, in-frame sequences only. Its copies lack some clones; in the studies checked, an unresolved V gene accounts for under half of them, and the cause for the rest is not known. In this sample the table shows approximately 140,000 clones, 75% to 90% of which occur a single time. Clones ranked in the top ten supply over 4% of the sample. Material: PBMCs or T cells enriched from blood (not recorded which). These receptors originate from a woman aged 40 to 50 who had been exposed to COVID-19.

In this sample, this clone turned up once. The V gene is TRBV9, the J gene TRBJ2-2; the match to TRBD1 covers 7 bases. CDR3 length: 15 amino acids. Germline assignment: CDR1 SGDLS and CDR2 YYNGEE. Trimming at V came to 4 bases and at J to 5 bases, leaving 8 bases not matched to a gene. The CDR3 sequence: CASSPTTGITGELFF. The CDR3 nucleotides read TGTGCCAGCAGCCCGACGACAGGGATAACCGGGGAGCTGTTTTTT.

The chain has TRBV10-1 and TRBJ1-1; D call uncertain. Trimming pared 4 bases from V and 9 bases from J, leaving 12 bases between. From germline, CDR1 is WNHNN and CDR2 SYGVQD (reference sequence). The CDR3 has 12 amino acids. The CDR3 sequence is CASSASDSKAFF. The CDR3 region has the DNA TGCGCCAGCAGTGCCTCGGACTCAAAAGCTTTCTTT.

The chain joins TRBV10-3 to TRBJ2-3, with 14 bases matching TRBD2. Germline V gene sequence: CDR1 ENHRY, CDR2 SYGVKD. The length of the CDR3 is 19 residues. V trimming: 6 bases; J trimming: 1 base; junction bases outside the gene matches: 12. This CDR3 is CAIRGTSGRLKGRTDTQYF. The CDR3 DNA sequence: TGTGCCATCAGAGGGACTAGCGGGAGACTAAAAGGGCGCACAGATACGCAGTATTTT.

This chain links TRBV6-5 with TRBJ1-2, with D tentatively TRBD1 (5 bases). Germline V gives CDR1 MNHEY, CDR2 SVGAGI. V lost 2 bases to trimming and J lost 4 bases, with 5 bases between them. CDR3 size: 12 residues. The CDR3 sequence: CASSYQGYGYTF. The CDR3 coding sequence is TGTGCCAGCAGTTACCAGGGCTATGGCTACACCTTC.

The rearrangement links TRBV5-1 to TRBJ1-1; D not resolved. This CDR3 region has 15 residues. Germline assignment: CDR1 SGHRS and CDR2 YFSETQ. The V end lost 1 base, the J end lost 5 bases, and 15 bases lay between the germline ends. The CDR3 nucleotides are TGCGCCAGCAGCTTGCTTTCCGTTTCGAGGACTGAAGCTTTCTTT. Translation gives CASSLLSVSRTEAFF.

The V call is TRBV2, the J call TRBJ2-2, with 8 bases that match TRBD1. The length of the CDR3 is 17 residues. After removal of 4 bases from V and 5 bases from J, the junction contained 12 bases not matched to a gene. Germline V CDR1 and CDR2: SNHLY, FYNNEI. The DNA of the CDR3 is TGTGCCAGCAGTGTATTACGGACAGGGAGTGGGACCGGGGAGCTGTTTTTT. It codes for CASSVLRTGSGTGELFF. The whole variable domain, filled in from reference TRBV2 and TRBJ2-2, reads EPEVTQTPSHQVTQMGQEVILRCVPISNHLYFYWYRQILGQKVEFLVSFYNNEISEKSEIFDDQFSVERPDGSNFTLKIRSTKLEDSAMYFCASSVLRTGSGTGELFFGEGSRLTVL.

The J gene is TRBJ1-1, the V gene TRBV7-2, with D perhaps matching TRBD1 (5 bases). This CDR3 is 15 amino acids long. Germline V gives CDR1 SGHTA, CDR2 FQGNSA. V lost 2 bases and J 4 bases, leaving 14 bases between the germline ends. The CDR3 region has the DNA TGTGCCAGCAGCTTATTTTGGGGGGTCCGCACTGAAGCTTTCTTT. Translated: CASSLFWGVRTEAFF.

The CDR3 bases are TGCAGCGTTGACAGGGGGCGGAAGACCCAGTACTTC. Protein sequence: CSVDRGRKTQYF. The rearrangement links TRBV29-1 to TRBJ2-5, with TRBD1 matching 8 bases. The V segment lost 3 bases and the J segment 6 bases; nucleotides outside the gene matches: 3. Germline V gene data show CDR1 as SQVTM and CDR2 as ANQGSEA. The CDR3 spans 12 residues.

The chain uses TRBV18 and TRBJ1-5, with 10 nucleotides matching TRBD1. Germline V gene data show CDR1 as KGHSH and CDR2 as LQKENI. The CDR3 consists of 14 residues. V lost 2 bases, J lost 5 bases, and 0 bases stayed unmatched. The DNA for the CDR3 is TGTGCCAGCTCACCAGGGACAGGGGATCAGCCCCAGCATTTT. As protein: CASSPGTGDQPQHF. The whole variable domain, filled in from reference TRBV18 and TRBJ1-5, reads NAGVMQNPRHLVRRRGQEARLRCSPMKGHSHVYWYRQLPEEGLKFMVYLQKENIIDESGMPKERFSAEFPKEGPSILRIQQVVRGDSAAYFCASSPGTGDQPQHFGDGTRLSIL.

This chain uses TRBV5-4 with TRBJ1-2, with 8 nucleotides matching TRBD1. The CDR3 extends over 13 amino acids. Germline CDR1 is SGHNT and CDR2 is YYREEE (reference sequence). V lost 4 bases, J lost 7 bases, and 6 bases stayed unmatched. The chain's CDR3 is CASSAGQGFGYTF. CDR3 DNA sequence: TGTGCCAGCAGCGCCGGACAGGGCTTTGGCTACACCTTC. The entire variable domain, with the rest obtained from reference TRBV5-4 and TRBJ1-2, is as follows: ETGVTQSPTHLIKTRGQQVTLRCSSQSGHNTVSWYQQALGQGPQFIFQYYREEENGRGNFPPRFSGLQFPNYSSELNVNALELDDSALYLCASSAGQGFGYTFGSGTRLTVV.

The chain links TRBV4-3 to TRBJ1-1; 10 bases are a match to TRBD1. This CDR3 has 17 amino acids. With 1 base clipped from V and 1 base from J, the junction kept 6 bases outside the gene matches. The V gene's germline CDR1 is LGHNA and CDR2 YSLEER. The CDR3 DNA reads TGCGCCAGCAGCCAAGCCGACAGGGGGCTTGGGAACACTGAAGCTTTCTTT. Translating it yields CASSQADRGLGNTEAFF.

This rearrangement joins TRBV5-1 to TRBJ1-2; D perhaps matches TRBD1 (6 bases). The CDR3 covers 14 residues. CDR1 and CDR2 from the germline V gene are SGHRS and YFSETQ. V was cut by 2 bases and J by 6 bases, with 14 bases left in between. CDR3 nucleotides: TGCGCCAGCAGCTTTCAAAGGGCAGGGGATGGCTACACCTTC. Amino acid sequence: CASSFQRAGDGYTF. Filled out from reference TRBV5-1 and TRBJ1-2, the complete variable domain reads KAGVTQTPRYLIKTRGQQVTLSCSPISGHRSVSWYQQTPGQGLQFLFEYFSETQRNKGNFPGRFSGRQFSNSRSEMNVSTLELGDSALYLCASSFQRAGDGYTFGSGTRLTVV.

This chain uses TRBV5-1 with TRBJ2-3, with 9 bases that match TRBD2. Trimming at V came to 6 bases and at J to 0 bases, leaving 11 bases not matched to a gene. The germline V gene encodes CDR1 SGHRS and CDR2 YFSETQ. The CDR3 is 17 amino acids. The CDR3 region is CASTNSGSGRSTDTQYF. CDR3 coding DNA: TGCGCCAGCACCAATAGCGGGAGTGGCCGGAGCACAGATACGCAGTATTTT.

The CDR3 nucleotides read TGTGCCAGCAGCTCTGGACAGGGAACTAATGAAAAACTGTTTTTT. Encoded protein: CASSSGQGTNEKLFF. The gene calls are TRBV7-9 and TRBJ1-4; 8 bases are a match to TRBD1. The CDR3 is 15 residues long. Per the germline V gene, CDR1 is SEHNR and CDR2 is FQNEAQ (reference sequence). V gave up 4 bases and J gave up 1 base; unmatched junction bases: 2. The full variable domain, in which reference TRBV7-9 and TRBJ1-4 provide the parts outside the CDR3, is DTGVSQNPRHKITKRGQNVTFRCDPISEHNRLYWYRQTLGQGPEFLTYFQNEAQLEKSRLLSDRFSAERPKGSFSTLEIQRTEQGDSAMYLCASSSGQGTNEKLFFGSGTQLSVL.

V gene TRBV6-5 combines with J gene TRBJ1-1, with 7 positions matching TRBD1. The CDR3 runs to 15 residues. Germline V CDR1 and CDR2: MNHEY, SVGAGI. Trimming at V came to 6 bases and at J to 1 base, leaving 8 bases not matched to a gene. The CDR3 sequence is CASSRPDRSNTEAFF. The CDR3 DNA reads as TGTGCCAGCAGCCGACCGGACAGGTCGAACACTGAAGCTTTCTTT.

The chain links TRBV2 to TRBJ1-2, with D maybe TRBD1 (5 bases). Looked up from germline, CDR1 is SNHLY and CDR2 is FYNNEI. This CDR3 region has 15 residues. Trimming shortened V by 6 bases and J by 5 bases, and 19 bases separated the two germline ends. CDR3 in DNA: TGTGCCAGCAGCGTGATGAAGCAGGGAGGGTATGGCTACACCTTC. Translation: CASSVMKQGGYGYTF.

The chain links TRBV27 to TRBJ2-1; TRBD2 matches 12 bases. CDR3 size: 15 residues. After removal of 6 bases from V and 4 bases from J, the junction contained 4 bases not matched to a gene. CDR1 and CDR2 (germline): MNHEY, SMNVEV (reference sequence). CDR3 sequence: CASSLGTSGYNEQFF. The CDR3 DNA reads TGTGCCAGCAGCTTAGGGACTAGCGGGTACAATGAGCAGTTCTTC.

The chain recombines TRBV5-1 with TRBJ2-3, with TRBD2 as a possible D gene (6 bases). The germline gives CDR1 SGHRS, CDR2 YFSETQ. Trimming removed 4 bases from V and 5 bases from J, with 14 bases in between. The CDR3 has 14 residues. The CDR3 DNA is TGCGCCAGCAGCCCTATGGGGGGAATAGATACGCAGTATTTT. It encodes CASSPMGGIDTQYF.

This chain's CDR3 is CASSFPGETQYF. CDR3 bases: TGTGCCAGCAGTTTTCCGGGGGAGACCCAGTACTTC. The chain recombines TRBV12-3 or TRBV12-4 with TRBJ2-5; a weak D match, TRBD2 (5 bases). This CDR3 is 12 amino acids long. V was cut by 3 bases and J by 5 bases, with 7 bases left in between.

Points on this clone: Other DNA sequences within the sample encode an identical CDR3. As DNA, the CDR3 is TGTGCCAGCAGCAGACAGGGGGGCACTGAAGCTTTCTTT. Its translation: CASSRQGGTEAFF. The genes are TRBV3-1 (or the pseudogene TRBV3-2) and TRBJ1-1, with TRBD1 matching over 9 bases. Germline CDR1 LGHDT, CDR2 YNNKEL (reference sequence). This CDR3 comprises 13 residues. V shed 5 bases and J 4 bases; nucleotides not matched to a gene: 2.

In its sample, this clone was seen a few times. The chain carries TRBV7-9 and TRBJ2-1; possible D gene TRBD2, 5 bases. V was cut by 5 bases and J by 8 bases, with 22 bases left in between. CDR1 and CDR2 (germline): SEHNR, FQNEAQ (reference sequence). This CDR3 region has 16 residues. The CDR3 nucleotides are TGTGCCAGCAGCATCAAAGCGGCGCTAGGTGATTATGAGCAGTTCTTC. Encoded protein: CASSIKAALGDYEQFF.

The V gene is TRBV19, the J gene TRBJ1-2; D perhaps matches TRBD1 (6 bases). The ends were cut back, 5 bases at V and 3 bases at J, with 10 bases in the middle. CDR1 and CDR2 from the germline V gene are LNHDA and SQIVND (reference sequence). The CDR3 is 13 amino acids. The CDR3 here is CASSQGRYYGYTF. The CDR3 nucleotides are TGTGCCAGTAGTCAGGGGCGCTACTATGGCTACACCTTC. The full variable domain, with the rest looked up from reference TRBV19 and TRBJ1-2, is DGGITQSPKYLFRKEGQNVTLSCEQNLNHDAMYWYRQDPGQGLRLIYYSQIVNDFQKGDIAEGYSVSREKKESFPLTVTSAQKNPTAFYLCASSQGRYYGYTFGSGTRLTVV.

V usage is TRBV29-1 and J usage is TRBJ1-5; perhaps TRBD1 as D (5 bases). With 4 bases removed from V and 4 bases from J, the gap between germline ends came to 14 bases. The length of the CDR3 is 14 residues. Looked up from germline, CDR1 is SQVTM and CDR2 is ANQGSEA. CDR3: CSVGGGTGNQPQHF. The CDR3 nucleotides are TGCAGCGTTGGGGGGGGAACGGGAAATCAGCCCCAGCATTTT.

The chain employs TRBV5-6 and TRBJ1-5; D is ambiguous. The V and J ends lost 4 bases and 4 bases respectively, with 18 bases between them. This CDR3 has 16 residues. Germline V gene sequence: CDR1 SGHDT, CDR2 YYEEEE. The CDR3 loop is CASSHSAELGNQPQHF. CDR3 nucleotides: TGTGCCAGCAGCCACTCCGCGGAACTCGGGAATCAGCCCCAGCATTTT.

This clone has just one count. CDR3: CASSQDLLNEQFF. CDR3 in DNA: TGTGCCAGCAGCCAAGACCTTCTCAATGAGCAGTTCTTC. The chain has TRBV3-1 (or the pseudogene TRBV3-2) and TRBJ2-1; D is undetermined. Germline-derived CDR1 and CDR2 are LGHDT and YNNKEL (reference sequence). V shed 0 bases and J shed 6 bases, with 6 bases lying between them. The CDR3 loop spans 13 amino acids.

The chain joins TRBV28 to TRBJ2-5; TRBD1 matches at 7 bases. CDR1 and CDR2 (germline): MDHEN, SYDVKM. The CDR3 contains 15 residues. After removal of 5 bases from V and 4 bases from J, the junction contained 10 bases not matched to a gene. CDR3 protein: CASSPSQGVGETQYF. CDR3 DNA sequence: TGTGCCAGCAGTCCGTCGCAGGGGGTTGGAGAGACCCAGTACTTC.

The V call is TRBV2, the J call TRBJ2-7; 10 bases fit TRBD1. From germline, CDR1 is SNHLY and CDR2 FYNNEI. This CDR3 has 17 amino acids. Germline trimming cut 6 bases from V and 3 bases from J; bases unmatched to any gene: 14. CDR3 coding DNA: TGTGCCAGCAGAAGTGAGGGAGAGTGGACAGGGGGCTACGAGCAGTACTTC. Amino acids: CASRSEGEWTGGYEQYF.

The CDR3 region is CASGHQIQETQYF. CDR3 bases: TGTGCCAGCGGGCACCAGATCCAAGAGACCCAGTACTTC. This chain links TRBV25-1 with TRBJ2-5; D remains unclear. The germline CDR1 and CDR2 sequences are MGHDK and SYGVNS. The CDR3 totals 13 residues. With 8 bases removed from V and 1 base from J, the gap between germline ends came to 11 bases. Full variable domain (outside the CDR3, taken from reference TRBV25-1 and TRBJ2-5): EADIYQTPRYLVIGTGKKITLECSQTMGHDKMYWYQQDPGMELHLIHYSYGVNSTEKGDLSSESTVSRIRTEHFPLTLESARPSHTSQYLCASGHQIQETQYFGPGTRLLVL.

This chain uses TRBV21-1 with TRBJ2-5; the table's TRBD1 call for D was not verified on the DNA. TRBV21-1 is assigned pseudogene status. This CDR3 is built from 17 residues. In nucleotides, the CDR3 is TGTGCCAGCAGACTCTCAGATAGAAGACAGCACAAAGAGACCCAGTACTTC. Amino acids: CASRLSDRRQHKETQYF.